The present T cell receptor beta chain was sequenced within a study of blood T cell repertoires in COVID-19. Study at large: Sources were T cells, B-cell-depleted T cells, or PBMCs; the material itself was cDNA or gDNA.

Germline V gives CDR1 SGHTA, CDR2 FQGTGA. The CDR3 totals 14 residues. V lost 6 bases, J lost 0 bases, and 10 bases lay in between. Original analysis: Estimation of nucleated cell counts relied on the amplification of reference gene primers. Produced via immunoSEQ multiplex PCR; TCRdb's table is partial and in-frame only. V and J calls and clone size are as listed in that table; D and trimming were resolved from the DNA. The data contain 150,000 to 180,000 clones, around 78% of them seen just once; the ten biggest clones take up roughly 1.7%. What was sequenced was peripheral blood. This TCR was recovered from a man of 80 years or more with acute or convalescent COVID-19. The chain combines TRBV7-3 with TRBJ2-3; TRBD2 might be the D (7 bases). The CDR3 nucleotides read TGTGCCAGCAGACGGGGGGCTAGCACAGATACGCAGTATTTT. Amino acid sequence: CASRRGASTDTQYF.